This TCR beta chain was captured by sequencing in a study of blood T cell repertoires in COVID-19 (dated by TCRdb to 2018 to 2020). Background on the whole study: Samples covering the acute and convalescent phases of COVID-19 were provided by collaborators in the United States, Italy and Spain. The material from the prospective study consisted of cDNA or gDNA derived from T cells, B-cell-depleted T cells, or PBMCs. Deeply sampled blood TCRbeta repertoires from subjects exposed to, actively infected with, or recovered from COVID-19 were included in the dataset. The repertoires were released in a freely available public database intended as a resource for research on the immune response to SARS-CoV-2. Samples came from the ongoing ImmuneRACE study (first 160 participants) plus 1,254 subjects from 6 global collaborators. Nearly every sample came with metadata listing a de-identified subject ID, COVID-19 status, age in years and sex. Where available, HLA class I and class II types were obtained from metadata supplied by the sample provider rather than from assay-based typing. Paper-wide results and their limitations: How much clinical and demographic metadata was included differed by source and by participant, and the metadata was provided uncurated.

Samples from volunteer blood donors who had recovered from COVID-19 were contributed by a second Seattle source. Whole blood was collected in K2EDTA tubes by collaborating institutions according to the institutions' own protocols. For TCRbeta analysis, collaborators shipped samples as frozen whole blood, isolated PBMCs, or DNA extracted from either of those sample types. A remark on this clone: There is no known antigen for this receptor. No quality values exist for individual bases; no much larger clone is one base distant.

TCRbeta CDR3 regions were amplified from genomic DNA using the immunoSEQ Assay, a bias-controlled multiplex PCR. The authors' analysis ran thus. Within the assay, amplification of reference gene primers was used to estimate how many nucleated cells each sample contained. To quantify the absolute abundance of each unique TCRbeta CDR3 rearrangement, sequence reads were collapsed and filtered. Productive Simpson clonality was computed per sample as the square root of Simpson's diversity index over productive rearrangements. Entries here come from immuneACCESS through TCRdb and include only in-frame sequences with V and J called. Some clones fail to appear in such tables; in the studies checked, an unresolved V gene covers under half of the shortfall, and the cause of the remainder is unknown. V and J calls and clone size are given by that table; D and trimming were obtained from the DNA. A total of over 250,000 clones appear in this sample, about 89% of them only once. Approximately 9.8% of the sample goes to the ten largest clones.

V and J lose 2 bases and 4 bases, and a span of 9 bases separates them. The germline V gene (reference sequence) provides CDR1 GTSNPN and CDR2 SVGIG. The CDR3 contains 13 residues, cysteine and phenylalanine counted. Just CDR3 DNA is preserved here, 39 bases in frame from base 1. Rearrangement joined TRBV30 to TRBJ1-3; TRBD1 is a weak D gene call, 6 bases matching. The receptor's source is a man aged 40-50 years who had recovered from COVID-19. The sample comprised peripheral blood. The CDR3 protein sequence reads: CAWSMTGGNTIYF. The nucleotide sequence is TGTGCCTGGAGTATGACAGGCGGAAACACCATATATTTT. The CDR3, completed at both ends by the reference TRBV30 and TRBJ1-3 genes, gives the full variable domain SQTIHQWPATLVQPVGSPLSLECTVEGTSNPNLYWYRQAAGRGLQLLFYSVGIGQISSEVPQNLSASRPQDRQFILSSKKLLLSDSGFYLCAWSMTGGNTIYFGEGSWLTVV.